This T cell receptor beta chain was identified in a study of Ad26.COV2.S vaccination and SARS-CoV-2 variants. Study context: Ad26.COV2.S given intramuscularly, once or twice 56 days apart. Study-level findings and limits: Possibly, TCR breadth and depth analyses underestimated total T cell responses. Placebo recipients had lower spike-specific TCR breadth than vaccine recipients.

For this clone: Its cognate antigen is unknown.

Treatment in this sample: about 20 received Ad26.COV2.S at low or high dose, single or two shots; about 5 received placebo; per-sample allocation not given. Collection of samples fell on day 63 after the first vaccine or placebo injection. Spike of the Wuhan-strain SARS-CoV-2 was expressed by an Ad26 vector, which formed the vaccine. Profiled with immunoSEQ multiplex PCR; TCRdb holds only in-frame clones, not every one. The data show approximately 300,000 clones, around 83% seen once. J gave up 9 bases and V 4 bases, and 3 bases lay outside the gene matches. The CDR3 has 13 amino acids. Specimen: peripheral blood, collected in a trial of Ad26.COV2.S vaccine versus placebo. The TCR comes from a person aged 18 to 59 who received the Ad26.COV2.S COVID-19 vaccine or a placebo. The chain combines TRBV12-3 or TRBV12-4 with TRBJ1-6; 7 positions match TRBD1. The CDR3 region has the DNA TGTGCCAGCAGTTCAGGGGGAGGTTCACCCCTCCACTTT. Protein: CASSSGGGSPLHF.